The sequence of this T cell receptor beta chain was determined in a study of cytomegalovirus exposure and HLA in healthy donors. Overall study findings and caveats: Usually a TCR sequence was rare, but some public TCRs were found in many donors.

Turning to this clone: Its antigen is currently unknown.

The primer mix had 60 Vbeta and 13 Jbeta primers. Method: immunoSEQ multiplex PCR; TCRdb's copy keeps in-frame clones and lacks some. Counted here are 95,000 to 150,000 clones, roughly 78% occurring once; the ten biggest clones make up approximately 10%. There are 13 residues in the CDR3. The germline V gene encodes CDR1 SGHAT and CDR2 FQNNGV. Trimming took off 8 bases at V and 0 bases at J, with 10 bases between the two ends. V gene TRBV11-2 combines with J gene TRBJ2-5, with D possibly matching TRBD2 (6 bases). This TCR came from a young man in good health and CMV-seropositive. The sample was PBMCs. This CDR3 is CASARGNQETQYF. CDR3 sequence (DNA): TGTGCCAGCGCCCGCGGGAACCAAGAGACCCAGTACTTC.